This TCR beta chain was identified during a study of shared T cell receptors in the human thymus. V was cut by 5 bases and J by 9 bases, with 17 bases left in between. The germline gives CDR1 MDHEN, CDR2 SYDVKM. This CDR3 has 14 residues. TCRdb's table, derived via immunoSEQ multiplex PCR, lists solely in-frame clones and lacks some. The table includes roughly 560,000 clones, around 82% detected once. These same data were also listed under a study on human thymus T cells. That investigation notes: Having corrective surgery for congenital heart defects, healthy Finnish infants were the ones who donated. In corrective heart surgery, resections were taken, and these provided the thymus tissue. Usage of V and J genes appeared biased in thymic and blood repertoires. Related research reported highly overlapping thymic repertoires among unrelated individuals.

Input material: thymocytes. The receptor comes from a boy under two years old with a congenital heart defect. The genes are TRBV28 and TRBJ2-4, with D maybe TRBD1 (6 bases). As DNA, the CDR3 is TGTGCCAGCAGTCTACAGGGCCTTGGGAGCATTCAGTACTTC. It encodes CASSLQGLGSIQYF.